This entry lists 13 T cell receptor beta chains sequenced from one sample in a study of control samples from healthy donors and cancer patients. The protocol was immunoSEQ multiplex PCR, while the TCRdb copy is restricted to in-frame clones and leaves out a portion. This table holds about 410,000 clones, about 93% found once. Source material: PBMCs. The source of these receptors is a man between 40 and 49 years old with head and neck cancer.

The V call is TRBV10-1, the J call TRBJ2-5; D remains ambiguous. With 2 bases removed from V and 5 bases from J, the gap between germline ends came to 15 bases. This CDR3 spans 15 amino acids. Germline lookup yields CDR1 WNHNN and CDR2 SYGVQD (reference sequence). Here the CDR3 reads CASSEVRSNWETQYF. The CDR3 bases are TGCGCCAGCAGTGAGGTCCGCTCCAACTGGGAGACCCAGTACTTC.

The chain uses TRBV7-9 and TRBJ2-5, with D possibly TRBD1 on 5 matching bases. Trimming removed 1 base from V and 1 base from J, with 10 bases in between. This CDR3 region has 15 residues. Germline V gives CDR1 SEHNR, CDR2 FQNEAQ (reference sequence). DNA of the CDR3: TGTGCCAGCAGCTTAGGGGGCCCGCGCCAAGAGACCCAGTACTTC. It translates to CASSLGGPRQETQYF.

This chain connects TRBV5-6 to TRBJ1-4; 9 bases map to TRBD1. V lost 1 base to trimming and J lost 7 bases; unmatched junction nucleotides: 2. The CDR3 covers 14 residues. Germline loops: CDR1 SGHDT, CDR2 YYEEEE. The CDR3 sequence: CASSLWGQGEKLFF. CDR3 bases: TGTGCCAGCAGCTTGTGGGGACAGGGTGAAAAACTGTTTTTT.

This clone showed up just once. Here the CDR3 reads CARRHTGYSYTF. Here the CDR3 DNA reads TGTGCCAGACGTCATACAGGGTACAGCTACACCTTC. The chain combines TRBV30 with TRBJ1-2; tentative D call: TRBD1 (6 bases). Deletions cut 8 bases from V and 9 bases from J, with 19 bases between. Germline V gene lookup returns CDR1 GTSNPN and CDR2 SVGIG (reference sequence). The CDR3 extends over 12 amino acids.

The genes are TRBV20-1 and TRBJ1-4; tentative D call: TRBD1 (6 bases). V dropped 3 bases and J dropped 8 bases, with 16 bases sitting between them. The CDR3 runs 14 residues. In germline, CDR1 is DFQATT, CDR2 SNEGSKA (reference sequence). The CDR3 protein is CSASGGALEEKLFF. The CDR3 region has the DNA TGCAGTGCTAGTGGGGGGGCGCTGGAGGAAAAACTGTTTTTT.

This clone occurred once. CDR3 loop: CASTEGTESRGYTF. The CDR3 nucleotides are TGCGCCAGTACCGAGGGGACAGAGTCGCGCGGCTACACCTTC. The chain has TRBV5-1 and TRBJ1-2; TRBD1 matches 7 bases. Germline trimming cut 8 bases from V and 8 bases from J; bases unmatched to any gene: 15. This CDR3 region has 14 residues. CDR1 and CDR2 from the germline V gene are SGHRS and YFSETQ.

The chain uses TRBV5-4 and TRBJ2-7; TRBD1 matches 7 bases. J lost 0 bases, V lost 3 bases, and 6 bases had no gene match. Per the germline V gene, CDR1 is SGHNT and CDR2 is YYREEE (reference sequence). This CDR3 has 15 residues. The CDR3 reads CASSSRTGHSYEQYF. The CDR3 nucleotides are TGTGCCAGCAGCTCGAGGACAGGCCACTCCTACGAGCAGTACTTC.

A single count supports this clone. The V gene is TRBV11-2, the J gene TRBJ1-2, with 9 bases lining up with TRBD1. Germline CDR1 and CDR2: SGHAT and FQNNGV. Trimming removed 3 bases from V and 4 bases from J; junction bases left unmatched: 9. This CDR3 has 16 amino acids. In DNA, the CDR3 is TGTGCCAGCAGCTTGCCCGGGACAGGGAGCCCCTATGGCTACACCTTC. Amino acids: CASSLPGTGSPYGYTF.

The V gene is TRBV7-3, the J gene TRBJ2-3; D is unclear. Trimming left V 5 bases short and J 6 bases short, with 12 bases between. The CDR3 loop spans 13 amino acids. Per the germline V gene, CDR1 is SGHTA and CDR2 is FQGTGA. Written as DNA, the CDR3 is TGTGCCAGCAGCCACCTAGTGTGGGATACGCAGTATTTT. It encodes CASSHLVWDTQYF.

V gene TRBV19 combines with J gene TRBJ1-3, with a tentative D call TRBD1 (5 bases). Per the germline V gene, CDR1 is LNHDA and CDR2 is SQIVND (reference sequence). The CDR3 spans 15 residues. V was shortened by 6 bases and J by 0 bases, with 12 bases between the two germline ends. The CDR3 nucleotides read TGTGCCAGTAGGACCAACCAGGGCTCTGGAAACACCATATATTTT. Translated: CASRTNQGSGNTIYF.

This chain connects TRBV27 to TRBJ2-1, with 9 bases identical to TRBD2. With 11 bases clipped from V and 6 bases from J, the junction kept 8 bases outside the gene matches. The germline gives CDR1 MNHEY, CDR2 SMNVEV (reference sequence). The CDR3 has 13 amino acids. CDR3 in DNA: TGTGCCGCCGGGACTAGCTCTTTCAATGAGCAGTTCTTC. Protein: CAAGTSSFNEQFF.

This clone appeared a single time. The J gene is TRBJ2-7, the V gene TRBV7-8; D may be TRBD1 (5 bases). V was clipped by 4 bases and J by 5 bases, with 12 bases between them. Germline V gene data show CDR1 as SGHVS and CDR2 as FQNEAQ. The CDR3 has 13 residues. Here the CDR3 reads CASSSTSGNEQYF. CDR3 coding DNA: TGTGCCAGCAGCTCTACCTCAGGGAACGAGCAGTACTTC.

This chain uses TRBV5-1 with TRBJ1-1; perhaps TRBD1 as D (5 bases). Trimming left V 2 bases short and J 5 bases short, with 13 bases between. This CDR3 spans 14 amino acids. Germline V lookup: CDR1 SGHRS, CDR2 YFSETQ. Written as DNA, the CDR3 is TGCGCCAGCAGCTTAGCAGGGCTGGGAACTGAAGCTTTCTTT. It translates to CASSLAGLGTEAFF.